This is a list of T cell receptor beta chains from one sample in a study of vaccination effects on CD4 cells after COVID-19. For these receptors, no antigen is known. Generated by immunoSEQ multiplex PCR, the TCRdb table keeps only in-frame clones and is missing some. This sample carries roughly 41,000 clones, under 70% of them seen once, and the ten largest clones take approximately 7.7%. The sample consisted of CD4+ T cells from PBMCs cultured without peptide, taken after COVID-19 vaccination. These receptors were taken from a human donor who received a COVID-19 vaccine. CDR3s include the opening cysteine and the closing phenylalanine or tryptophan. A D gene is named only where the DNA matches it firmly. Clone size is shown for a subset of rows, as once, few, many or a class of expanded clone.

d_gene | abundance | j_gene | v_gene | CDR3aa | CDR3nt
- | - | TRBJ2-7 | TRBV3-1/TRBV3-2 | CASSQDDVSVQYF | TGTGCCAGCAGCCAAGATGACGTATCCGTGCAGTACTTC
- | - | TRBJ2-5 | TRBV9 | CASSVGVGTQQETQYF | TGTGCCAGCAGCGTAGGAGTGGGGACCCAACAAGAGACCCAGTACTTC
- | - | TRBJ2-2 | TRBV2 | CASTLGDTGELFF | TGTGCCAGCACGTTAGGGGACACCGGGGAGCTGTTTTTT
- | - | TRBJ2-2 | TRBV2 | CASSEGFNTGELFF | TGTGCCAGCAGTGAAGGTTTTAACACCGGGGAGCTGTTTTTT
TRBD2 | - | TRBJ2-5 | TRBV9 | CASSVAIWTSGGQETQYF | TGTGCCAGCAGCGTAGCCATCTGGACTAGCGGAGGACAAGAGACCCAGTACTTC
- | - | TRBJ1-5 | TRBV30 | CAWSVQWGNQPQHF | TGTGCCTGGAGTGTACAGTGGGGAAATCAGCCCCAGCATTTT
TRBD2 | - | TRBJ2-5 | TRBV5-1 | CASSLGLAGGQETQYF | TGCGCCAGCAGCTTGGGACTAGCGGGGGGGCAAGAGACCCAGTACTTC
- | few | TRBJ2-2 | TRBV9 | CASSVDLGYGELFF | TGTGCCAGCAGCGTAGATTTAGGGTACGGGGAGCTGTTTTTT
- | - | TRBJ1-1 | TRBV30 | CAWSQARTEAFF | TGTGCCTGGAGTCAGGCCCGCACTGAAGCTTTCTTT
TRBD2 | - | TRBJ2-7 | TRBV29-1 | CSAKGLAGGSEQYF | TGCAGCGCCAAAGGGCTAGCGGGAGGCTCTGAGCAGTACTTC
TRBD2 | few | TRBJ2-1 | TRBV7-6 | CASSFGGASYNEQFF | TGTGCCAGCAGCTTCGGGGGGGCCAGTTACAATGAGCAGTTCTTC
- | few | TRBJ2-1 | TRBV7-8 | CASSPMRGISYNEQFF | TGTGCCAGCAGCCCTATGCGCGGAATATCCTACAATGAGCAGTTCTTC
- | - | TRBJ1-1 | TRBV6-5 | CATSPLWGTEAFF | TGTGCCACCTCGCCCTTGTGGGGCACTGAAGCTTTCTTT
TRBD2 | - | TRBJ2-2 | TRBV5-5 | CASKLLAGGVTGELFF | TGTGCCAGCAAACTACTAGCGGGGGGGGTCACCGGGGAGCTGTTTTTT
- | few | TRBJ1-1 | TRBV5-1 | CASSSTGGGGGTEAFF | TGCGCCAGCAGCTCGACAGGAGGTGGGGGCGGCACTGAAGCTTTCTTT
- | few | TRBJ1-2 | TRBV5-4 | CASSLGVLGASRYGYTF | TGTGCCAGCAGCCTGGGTGTATTGGGGGCTAGTCGCTATGGCTACACCTTC
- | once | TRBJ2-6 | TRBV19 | CASSNQGLSGANVLTF | TGTGCCAGTAGTAACCAGGGACTCTCTGGGGCCAACGTCCTGACTTTC
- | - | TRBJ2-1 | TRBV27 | CASHSYNEQFF | TGTGCCAGCCACTCCTACAATGAGCAGTTCTTC
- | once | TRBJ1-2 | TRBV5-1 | CASSLATGALYGYTF | TGCGCCAGCAGCTTGGCTACCGGGGCTCTCTATGGCTACACCTTC
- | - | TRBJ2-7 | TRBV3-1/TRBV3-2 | CASSQDPGEQYF | TGTGCCAGCAGCCAAGATCCGGGGGAGCAGTACTTC
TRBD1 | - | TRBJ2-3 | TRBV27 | CASSYVGGSRTDTQYF | TGTGCCAGCAGTTATGTAGGGGGCAGTAGAACAGATACGCAGTATTTT
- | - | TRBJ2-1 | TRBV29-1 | CSVDPRTGNEQFF | TGCAGCGTTGACCCCCGGACGGGTAATGAGCAGTTCTTC
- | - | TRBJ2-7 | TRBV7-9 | CASSLVPAYYEQYF | TGTGCCAGCAGCTTAGTTCCAGCATACTACGAGCAGTACTTC
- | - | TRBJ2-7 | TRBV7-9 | CASALREGNYEQYF | TGTGCCAGCGCTCTACGAGAGGGAAACTACGAGCAGTACTTC
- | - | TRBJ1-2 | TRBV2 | CASSEGGNRANYGYTF | TGTGCCAGCAGTGAAGGTGGGAATCGAGCTAACTATGGCTACACCTTC
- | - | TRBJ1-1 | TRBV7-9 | CASSRQASNTEAFF | TGTGCCAGCAGCCGACAGGCTTCGAACACTGAAGCTTTCTTT
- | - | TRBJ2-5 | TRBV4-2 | CASSQGSTNQETQYF | TGTGCCAGCAGCCAAGGGTCCACAAACCAAGAGACCCAGTACTTC
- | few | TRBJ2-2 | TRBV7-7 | CASSKVAGANTGELFF | TGTGCCAGCAGCAAAGTAGCCGGAGCGAACACCGGGGAGCTGTTTTTT
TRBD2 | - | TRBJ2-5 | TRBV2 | CASRPQTSGPAAQYF | TGTGCCAGCAGGCCCCAGACTAGCGGGCCGGCGGCCCAGTACTTC
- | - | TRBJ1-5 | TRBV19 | CASSTLRDSNQPQHF | TGTGCCAGTAGTACCCTCCGGGACAGCAATCAGCCCCAGCATTTT
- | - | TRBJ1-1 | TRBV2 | CASSEMGTAVTEAFF | TGTGCCAGCAGTGAAATGGGGACGGCAGTCACTGAAGCTTTCTTT
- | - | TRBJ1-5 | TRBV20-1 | CSASVSAVDQPQHF | TGCAGTGCTAGTGTGTCGGCAGTGGATCAGCCCCAGCATTTT
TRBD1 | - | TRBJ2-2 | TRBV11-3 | CASSSGTVLGELFF | TGTGCCAGCAGCTCGGGGACAGTCTTGGGGGAGCTGTTTTTT
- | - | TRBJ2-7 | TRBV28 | CASSLFTSKGMYF | TGTGCCAGCAGTTTATTCACTAGCAAAGGCATGTACTTC
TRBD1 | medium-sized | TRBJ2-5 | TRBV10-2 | CASSESGTGGETQYF | TGCGCCAGCAGTGAATCCGGGACAGGGGGAGAGACCCAGTACTTC
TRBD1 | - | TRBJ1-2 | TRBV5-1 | CASSLLGQDFEGYTF | TGCGCCAGCAGCTTGCTCGGACAGGATTTTGAGGGCTACACCTTC
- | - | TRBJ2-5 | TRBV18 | CASSRSGLETQYF | TGTGCCAGCTCACGCAGTGGGCTCGAGACCCAGTACTTC
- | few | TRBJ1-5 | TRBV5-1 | CASSLGSDSDQPQHF | TGCGCCAGCAGCTTGGGGTCGGACAGTGATCAGCCCCAGCATTTT
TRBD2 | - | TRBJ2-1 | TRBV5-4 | CASSLTSGRVNEQFF | TGTGCCAGCAGCTTAACGAGCGGGAGAGTGAATGAGCAGTTCTTC
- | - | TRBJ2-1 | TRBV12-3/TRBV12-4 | CASSLAMSNEQFF | TGTGCCAGCAGTTTAGCGATGAGCAATGAGCAGTTCTTC
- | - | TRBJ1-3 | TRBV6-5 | CATARAFRSGNTIYF | TGTGCCACCGCCAGAGCGTTTCGCTCTGGAAACACCATATATTTT
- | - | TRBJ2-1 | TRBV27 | CASSFAVRDIFLYNEQFF | TGTGCCAGCAGTTTCGCCGTCAGAGACATTTTTTTATACAATGAGCAGTTCTTC
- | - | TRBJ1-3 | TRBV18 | CASSLPGTSGNTIYF | TGTGCCAGCTCTCTCCCGGGGACATCAGGAAACACCATATATTTT
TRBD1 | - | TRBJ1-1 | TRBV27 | CASSLWDRGRAFF | TGTGCCAGCAGTTTATGGGACAGGGGGCGAGCTTTCTTT
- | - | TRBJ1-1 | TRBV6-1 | CASSGAGIGGQTEAFF | TGTGCCAGCAGTGGAGCGGGAATAGGGGGTCAAACTGAAGCTTTCTTT
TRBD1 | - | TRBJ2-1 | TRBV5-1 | CASSGDRGYNEQFF | TGCGCCAGCAGCGGGGACAGGGGATACAATGAGCAGTTCTTC
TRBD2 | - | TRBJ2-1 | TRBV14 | CASSPRPGLVRREKFF | TGTGCCAGCAGCCCAAGACCGGGGCTAGTACGGCGGGAGAAGTTCTTC
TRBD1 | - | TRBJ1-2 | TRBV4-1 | CASSYPIRDRDGYTF | TGCGCCAGCAGCTACCCGATCCGGGACAGGGACGGCTACACCTTC
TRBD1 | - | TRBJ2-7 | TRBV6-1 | CASSEGGQGAYEQYF | TGTGCCAGCAGTGAAGGGGGGCAGGGGGCCTACGAGCAGTACTTC
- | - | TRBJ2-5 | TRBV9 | CASSVGRQETQYF | TGTGCCAGCAGCGTAGGTAGACAAGAGACCCAGTACTTC
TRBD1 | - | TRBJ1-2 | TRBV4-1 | CASSQGNGQGALGYTF | TGCGCCAGCAGCCAAGGGAATGGGCAGGGGGCGCTTGGCTACACCTTC
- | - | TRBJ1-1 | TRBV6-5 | CASRTAGRYTEAFF | TGTGCCAGCAGAACCGCAGGGAGATACACTGAAGCTTTCTTT